The 29 T cell receptor beta chains listed next were all sequenced from one sample in a study of response to subunit inactivated influenza vaccine. TCRdb reprocessed the RT-PCR reads via MiXCR and lists one record per CDR3 protein. The table includes 450,000 to 600,000 distinct CDR3 sequences, about 7.6% detected once. The sequences come from PBMCs from blood, collected less than 30 months after vaccination. The receptors stem from a man aged 50 to 69 who received an inactivated influenza vaccine.

Regarding this clonotype: The germline gene is not matched at one end of the junction; a read error may be the cause. This sequence joins TRBV12-3 or TRBV12-4 and TRBJ1-2; D unresolved. The CDR3 covers 13 residues. CDR3 sequence reads: CPSSLRTVYGYTF. The CDR3 nucleotides are TGTCCCAGCAGTTTACGGACGGTCTATGGCTACACCTTC.

This clonotype showed up just a few times. This chain connects TRBV3-1 to TRBJ1-5; D ambiguous. The germline V gene encodes CDR1 LGHDT and CDR2 YNNKEL (reference sequence). V was cut by 1 base and J by 5 bases, with 9 bases left in between. The CDR3 spans 14 residues. CDR3 residues: CASSQVGLHQPQHF. CDR3 DNA: TGTGCCAGCAGCCAAGTTGGTCTCCATCAGCCCCAGCATTTT.

This clonotype has only a few counts. The chain is built from TRBV28 and TRBJ2-1, with 9 nucleotides matching TRBD2. The germline gives CDR1 MDHEN, CDR2 SYDVKM. CDR3 size: 16 residues. Trimming at V came to 4 bases and at J to 5 bases, leaving 9 bases not matched to a gene. The CDR3 bases are TGTGCCAGCAGTTCCCGCGGGAGGGCCTCTAACAATGAGCAGTTCTTC. The encoded protein is CASSSRGRASNNEQFF.

The chain joins TRBV6-1 to TRBJ2-2, with D tentatively TRBD1 or TRBD2 (5 bases each). This CDR3 is 15 amino acids long. With 5 bases removed from V and 1 base from J, the gap between germline ends came to 11 bases. The V gene's germline CDR1 is MNHNS and CDR2 SASEGT. CDR3 in DNA: TGTGCCAGCAGTCGGGACCGTAAGAACACCGGGGAGCTGTTTTTT. Translated, it gives CASSRDRKNTGELFF.

The CDR3 is CASSPKVGEQYF. The CDR3 DNA reads as TGTGCCAGCAGCCCAAAAGTAGGCGAGCAGTACTTC. The chain carries TRBV7-2 and TRBJ2-7; D is uncertain. Germline V gives CDR1 SGHTA, CDR2 FQGNSA. This CDR3 region has 12 residues. The V gene lost 5 bases and the J gene lost 6 bases, with 11 bases spanning the gap.

The rearrangement joins TRBV6-1 to TRBJ2-7, with a possible D match to TRBD1 (5 bases). V was shortened by 7 bases and J by 2 bases, with 12 bases between the two germline ends. Germline CDR1 MNHNS, CDR2 SASEGT. CDR3 length: 13 residues. Here the CDR3 reads CASTATDTYEQYF. The CDR3 coding sequence is TGTGCCAGCACCGCGACAGATACCTACGAGCAGTACTTC.

This clonotype came up a few times. V usage is TRBV4-2 and J usage is TRBJ1-2, with D maybe TRBD1 (5 bases). Germline V gene lookup returns CDR1 LGHNA and CDR2 YNFKEQ. V was cut by 6 bases and J by 1 base, with 21 bases left in between. The CDR3 runs to 17 residues. Here the CDR3 reads CASRRAGTGGVNYGYTF. The CDR3 DNA is TGTGCCAGCAGAAGGGCCGGGACCGGAGGCGTTAACTATGGCTACACCTTC.

This clonotype occurred a few times. This chain connects TRBV30 to TRBJ1-1; D unclear. Germline V gives CDR1 GTSNPN, CDR2 SVGIG (reference sequence). This CDR3 contains 12 residues. V shed 2 bases and J shed 1 base, with 5 bases lying between them. The CDR3 here is CAWSPGNTEAFF. The CDR3 DNA is TGTGCCTGGAGTCCGGGGAACACTGAAGCTTTCTTT.

The chain joins TRBV20-1 to TRBJ1-2; D unresolved. The CDR3 has 13 amino acids. V lost 2 bases and J 3 bases, leaving 10 bases between the germline ends. CDR1 and CDR2 (germline): DFQATT, SNEGSKA (reference sequence). DNA for the CDR3: TGCAGTGCTAGACCGGGCCCCGACTATGGCTACACCTTC. It specifies CSARPGPDYGYTF.

Ten or more counts support this clonotype. The chain couples TRBV6-2 or TRBV6-3 to TRBJ2-5; D possibly matches TRBD1 or TRBD2 (5 bases each). Trimming shortened V by 1 base and J by 1 base, and 7 bases separated the two germline ends. The CDR3 length is 14 residues. Germline V gene lookup returns CDR1 MNHEY and CDR2 SVGEGT. The CDR3 nucleotides read TGTGCCAGCAGTTACTGGGGGAGCCAAGAGACCCAGTACTTC. This codes for CASSYWGSQETQYF.

V and J are TRBV7-3 and TRBJ2-1; no reliable D call. V lost 1 base and J 7 bases, leaving 8 bases between the germline ends. Germline lookup yields CDR1 SGHTA and CDR2 FQGTGA. The CDR3 has 13 residues. CDR3 amino acids: CASSLMAGNEQFF. CDR3 in DNA: TGTGCCAGCAGCTTAATGGCTGGAAATGAGCAGTTCTTC.

CDR3 coding DNA: TGTGCCAGCAGCCAAAGGGTGTTCGGCTATGGCTACACCTTC. Translated: CASSQRVFGYGYTF. The chain is built from TRBV14 and TRBJ1-2; D not resolved. CDR1 SGHDN and CDR2 FVKESK come from the germline V gene. CDR3 length equals 14 residues. The germline V and J ends were trimmed by 2 bases and 4 bases, with 11 bases remaining between them. Full variable domain (remainder filled in from reference TRBV14 and TRBJ1-2): EAGVTQFPSHSVIEKGQTVTLRCDPISGHDNLYWYRRVMGKEIKFLLHFVKESKQDESGMPNNRFLAERTGGTYSTLKVQPAELEDSGVYFCASSQRVFGYGYTFGSGTRLTVV.

The chain employs TRBV15 and TRBJ2-7, with D hard to call. The CDR3 runs to 12 residues. From germline, CDR1 is LNHNV and CDR2 YYDKDF (reference sequence). The V end was cut by 1 base, the J end by 1 base, with 2 bases between. The DNA of the CDR3 is TGTGCCACCAGCAGAGCTTCCTACGAGCAGTACTTC. Protein sequence: CATSRASYEQYF.

This clonotype has only a few counts. This rearrangement joins TRBV2 to TRBJ2-1; no clear D. Germline-derived CDR1 and CDR2 are SNHLY and FYNNEI. The ends were cut back, 4 bases at V and 3 bases at J, with 10 bases in the middle. The CDR3 sequence is 14 residues long. CDR3 sequence reads: CASSAGILYNEQFF. Written as DNA, the CDR3 is TGTGCCAGCAGTGCAGGTATTCTCTACAATGAGCAGTTCTTC.

The J gene is TRBJ1-5, the V gene TRBV2; D remains unclear. V was shortened by 3 bases and J by 2 bases, with 8 bases between the two germline ends. The CDR3 loop spans 14 amino acids. The germline gives CDR1 SNHLY, CDR2 FYNNEI. CDR3 loop: CASSDSWGNQPQHF. The CDR3, as DNA: TGTGCCAGCAGTGATTCTTGGGGCAATCAGCCCCAGCATTTT.

This clonotype was seen a handful of times. The J gene is TRBJ2-7, the V gene TRBV29-1; D may be TRBD1 (5 bases). Trimming left V 2 bases short and J 5 bases short, with 22 bases between. The germline V gene encodes CDR1 SQVTM and CDR2 ANQGSEA. CDR3 length: 16 amino acids. The CDR3 loop reads CSVEKRGQGRPDEQYF. The DNA for the CDR3 is TGCAGCGTTGAAAAGCGCGGACAAGGCAGACCGGACGAGCAGTACTTC.

This clonotype was found a few times. J is TRBJ2-1 and V is TRBV6-2 or TRBV6-3, with TRBD2 identical over 9 bases. The CDR3 totals 17 residues. V was clipped by 4 bases and J by 4 bases; unmatched bases: 11. CDR1 is MNHEY and CDR2 is SVGEGT in the germline V gene. The CDR3 DNA follows: TGTGCCAGCAGTTCCTTTCGTAGCGGGGGTACTTACAATGAGCAGTTCTTC. Translation: CASSSFRSGGTYNEQFF.

This clonotype was picked up many times. This chain's CDR3 is CASSQNPWQGAEISWQFF. The CDR3 nucleotides are TGTGCCAGCAGCCAAAACCCGTGGCAGGGGGCCGAAATTAGTTGGCAGTTCTTC. The rearrangement joins TRBV3-1 to TRBJ2-1; 8 nucleotides match TRBD1. Germline V gene sequence: CDR1 LGHDT, CDR2 YNNKEL (reference sequence). The junction had 21 bases not matched to a gene; V was cut back by 2 bases and J by 12 bases. CDR3 size: 18 residues.

This clonotype was counted many times. This chain uses TRBV5-1 with TRBJ1-1; D is ambiguous. The germline V gene encodes CDR1 SGHRS and CDR2 YFSETQ. CDR3 size: 14 residues. V was trimmed by 0 bases and J by 1 base, leaving 7 bases between them. Here the CDR3 reads CASSLESGNTEAFF. CDR3 bases: TGCGCCAGCAGCTTGGAATCAGGGAACACTGAAGCTTTCTTT.

This chain uses TRBV5-5 with TRBJ1-5; possibly TRBD1 for D (5 bases). This CDR3 spans 15 amino acids. V lost 2 bases, J lost 4 bases, and 13 bases lay in between. Germline values: CDR1 SGHKS, CDR2 YYEKEE (reference sequence). Written as DNA, the CDR3 is TGTGCCAGCAGCTTAATCGGGGCTGGGAATCAGCCCCAGCATTTT. This encodes CASSLIGAGNQPQHF.

This clonotype was counted at least ten times. The chain joins TRBV7-2 to TRBJ2-1; D perhaps matches TRBD2 (6 bases). Trimming took off 0 bases at V and 3 bases at J, with 9 bases between the two ends. This CDR3 is built from 15 residues. CDR1 and CDR2 from the germline V gene are SGHTA and FQGNSA. In DNA form, the CDR3 reads TGTGCCAGCAGCTTAGCGGGACTGGACTACAATGAGCAGTTCTTC. The encoded protein is CASSLAGLDYNEQFF.

This clonotype was counted between two and nine times. This chain connects TRBV15 to TRBJ2-1, with TRBD1 identical over 10 bases. Germline CDR1 is LNHNV and CDR2 is YYDKDF (reference sequence). The CDR3 consists of 14 residues. The V segment lost 5 bases and the J segment 5 bases; nucleotides outside the gene matches: 3. The CDR3 DNA is TGTGCCACCAGCGAAGGACAGGGGGACAATGAGCAGTTCTTC. Translated, it gives CATSEGQGDNEQFF.

The rearrangement uses TRBV7-2 and TRBJ1-5; D perhaps matches TRBD1 (5 bases). In germline, CDR1 is SGHTA, CDR2 FQGNSA. CDR3 length equals 16 residues. Trimming pared 1 base from V and 1 base from J, leaving 11 bases between. In DNA, the CDR3 is TGTGCCAGCAGCTTAGAAGGGGTTAGGAGCAATCAGCCCCAGCATTTT. It is translated as CASSLEGVRSNQPQHF.

This clonotype was recorded a few times. The J gene is TRBJ2-5, the V gene TRBV28; no clear D. With 10 bases removed from V and 0 bases from J, the gap between germline ends came to 18 bases. The CDR3 runs 15 residues. The V gene's germline CDR1 is MDHEN and CDR2 SYDVKM. CDR3: CATSIQDRDQETQYF. As DNA, the CDR3 is TGTGCCACCTCCATCCAGGATCGGGACCAAGAGACCCAGTACTTC.

The rearrangement uses TRBV30 and TRBJ2-7; D gene uncertain. CDR3 length: 13 amino acids. V was clipped by 1 base and J by 6 bases, with 13 bases between them. Germline V CDR1 and CDR2: GTSNPN, SVGIG (reference sequence). The DNA of the CDR3 is TGTGCCTGGAGTGAAGACCTAGGATTCGAGCAGTACTTC. Protein: CAWSEDLGFEQYF.

This clonotype was detected only a few times. The chain couples TRBV12-3 or TRBV12-4 to TRBJ1-5, with D possibly matching TRBD1 (6 bases). V lost 8 bases and J lost 0, with 14 bases in between. The CDR3 consists of 15 residues. CDR3 bases: TGTGCCAGCCAAACCCAGGGGATTAGCAATCAGCCCCAGCATTTT. This gives the protein CASQTQGISNQPQHF.

This chain uses TRBV11-2 with TRBJ2-1; D is uncertain. From germline, CDR1 is SGHAT and CDR2 FQNNGV. The CDR3 loop spans 13 amino acids. The V gene lost 4 bases and the J gene lost 4 bases, with 8 bases spanning the gap. The CDR3 DNA reads TGTGCCAGCAGCTCGGATACTTACAATGAGCAGTTCTTC. It codes for CASSSDTYNEQFF.

This clonotype was recorded a few times. The chain uses TRBV29-1 and TRBJ2-7; TRBD2 aligns across 10 bases. V lost 3 bases to trimming and J lost 4 bases; unmatched junction nucleotides: 9. The CDR3 consists of 15 residues. Germline V lookup: CDR1 SQVTM, CDR2 ANQGSEA. DNA for the CDR3: TGCAGCGTTGAGTCTAGCGGGAGTCTTCCTTACGAGCAGTACTTC. The encoded protein is CSVESSGSLPYEQYF.

This clonotype was recorded a few times. This rearrangement joins TRBV7-8 to TRBJ2-3, with TRBD1 matching 9 bases. This CDR3 is built from 15 residues. Trimming cost V 3 bases and J 5 bases; bases outside gene matches: 6. Germline V lookup: CDR1 SGHVS, CDR2 FQNEAQ. In nucleotides, the CDR3 is TGTGCCAGCAGCTTTGCCACAGGGGGCGTAGATACGCAGTATTTT. Translated, it gives CASSFATGGVDTQYF.